This TCR beta chain was retrieved from a study of read filtering for tumor transcriptome and immune sequencing (dated by TCRdb to the early 2020s). In the study overall: Of the patients in the cohort, approximately 17 were male and 14 to 15 were female, and their mean age was 65.9 years, with a range of about 47 to 80. After DNase treatment, whole-transcriptome libraries were prepared with the TruSeq RNA Access Library Prep Kit. One of the main goals was to work out a read-filtering strategy for immune repertoire data, in particular whether clonotypes backed by only a single read should be removed. Per sample, about 4.05 to 10.27 million TCR-region mapped reads were obtained with IR-seq, compared with only 85 to 1273 with RNA-seq. Using the same bone marrow samples, the study compared TCR repertoires obtained by targeted immune repertoire sequencing with those obtained by bulk whole-transcriptome sequencing. Under revised international staging, about 8 patients fell into R-ISS I, approximately 15 into R-ISS II and 7 into R-ISS III.

Overall results and qualifications from the work: Clonotypes were captured by IR-seq at much higher depth and more reliably than by RNA-seq, and smaller IR-seq throughput was sufficient for identification of most shared clonotypes. Single-read clonotypes made up roughly 80% of clonotypes but roughly 3.2% of total reads in IR-seq, and 70% to 75% of clonotypes and 44.6% of reads in RNA-seq. The sorted CD138-negative fraction was a mixed bone marrow immune population, not purified T cells. The correlation between IR-seq and RNA-seq shared clonotype proportions rose when single-read clonotypes were removed.

The Immunoverse kit was used to build TCR libraries from roughly 370 ng RNA, with molecular barcoded adaptors covering alpha/delta and beta/gamma chains. TCR library preparation was performed with the same RNA that was used for transcriptome sequencing. An Illumina HiSeq 4000 with 2 x 150 cycles was used to sequence the TCR libraries. The study's own analysis went as follows. With MiXCR, TCR reads were aligned to human V, D, J and C references and assembled into CDR3 clonotypes, with quality filtering and error correction included. Clonotype counts and gene usage diversity were analyzed with the tcR package in R. For inspection of raw mapping reads, RNA-seq reads were mapped by STAR aligner version 2.5.3a onto GRCh37 of the human genome. IR-seq fastq files were randomly downsampled with Seqtk 1.3 to test the effect of sequencing depth on detected clonotypes. TCRdb reran the public reads through fastp at Q25 and MiXCR, keeping productive beta chains. Each CDR3 protein appears once, grouped with its most common genes and DNA. TCRdb assigned the V and J calls; the authors' analysis was not used. The sample table shows tens of thousands of distinct CDR3 sequences, and roughly 19% are seen once. The ten top clones hold over 12% of the sample.

The CDR3 spans 14 residues, from the cysteine through the phenylalanine. Only the CDR3 DNA is retained, 42 bases long and in frame from the first base. Based on the germline V gene (reference sequence), the CDR1 and CDR2 sequences are LNHNV and YYDKDF. Every patient had bone marrow sampled at the time of active disease. Ficoll-Hypaque density gradient centrifugation was used to isolate the bone marrow mononuclear cells. Myeloma plasma cells were removed and CD138-negative cells were obtained by negative selection following labeling with CD138 magnetic microbeads on a MACS separator. Flow cytometry with CD138 antibodies on an Attune NxT was used to check how pure the isolated cells were. Total RNA was extracted with TRIzol reagent and quantified with a NanoDrop spectrophotometer. Paired RNA-seq and IR-seq were performed on the CD138-negative bone marrow sample of each patient. This clonotype was found many times. Its binding antigen is unknown. One end of the junction fails to match germline, which may point to a read error.

This TCR came from a donor at least 40 years old with multiple myeloma. Sample: a population of CD138-negative cells sorted from bone marrow. The cell subset or site label for this specimen denotes: bone marrow mononuclear cells depleted of CD138+ plasma/myeloma cells by negative magnetic selection. Recombination connected TRBV15 to TRBJ1-6, with TRBD1 tentatively as D gene (6 bases match). The bases are TGTGCCACCGGCAGGGGCATATATAATTCACCCCTCCACTTT. This translates into CATGRGIYNSPLHF.